The 6 T cell receptor beta chains below all came from one sample that was sequenced in a study of control samples from healthy donors and cancer patients. Repertoires were generated with immunoSEQ multiplex PCR, while TCRdb's copy carries only in-frame clones and drops some. The data show 150,000 to 200,000 clones, with approximately 96% seen just once and approximately 8% held by the top ten. The sample was blood. The receptors derive from a woman in her forties in good health.

This chain joins TRBV28 and TRBJ2-5; 9 positions agree with TRBD2. Germline V gene sequence: CDR1 MDHEN, CDR2 SYDVKM. V was pared by 10 bases and J by 7 bases, with 25 bases of the junction left unmatched. The CDR3 contains 18 residues. This CDR3 reads CATLRGSGGIQARGTQYF. The CDR3, as DNA: TGTGCCACCCTCAGGGGTAGCGGGGGAATCCAAGCTAGAGGGACCCAGTACTTC. The variable domain in full, completed from reference TRBV28 and TRBJ2-5, reads DVKVTQSSRYLVKRTGEKVFLECVQDMDHENMFWYRQDPGLGLRLIYFSYDVKMKEKGDIPEGYSVSREKKERFSLILESASTNQTSMYLCATLRGSGGIQARGTQYFGPGTRLLVL.

The rearrangement links TRBV5-1 to TRBJ1-2; the match to TRBD1 covers 8 bases. In germline, CDR1 is SGHRS, CDR2 YFSETQ. Unmatched junction bases numbered 6, after V lost 4 bases and J lost 7 bases. There are 13 residues in the CDR3. In DNA, the CDR3 is TGCGCCAGCAGCCCGGGACAGGCTGGTGGCTACACCTTC. As protein: CASSPGQAGGYTF.

The gene calls are TRBV5-4 and TRBJ2-1, with TRBD2 matching over 8 bases. Trimming took 0 bases from V and 7 from J; bases not matched to a gene: 9. Looked up from germline, CDR1 is SGHNT and CDR2 is YYREEE (reference sequence). The CDR3 loop spans 16 amino acids. CDR3 bases: TGTGCCAGCAGCTTGGTATTCCGCGGGAGGTCGAATGAGCAGTTCTTC. It translates to CASSLVFRGRSNEQFF. The variable domain in full, completed from reference TRBV5-4 and TRBJ2-1, reads ETGVTQSPTHLIKTRGQQVTLRCSSQSGHNTVSWYQQALGQGPQFIFQYYREEENGRGNFPPRFSGLQFPNYSSELNVNALELDDSALYLCASSLVFRGRSNEQFFGPGTRLTVL.

V is TRBV6-5 and J is TRBJ2-7, with 7 nucleotides matching TRBD1. Germline V gene lookup returns CDR1 MNHEY and CDR2 SVGAGI. V was clipped by 7 bases and J by 0 bases; unmatched bases: 6. This CDR3 is built from 14 residues. CDR3 in amino acids: CASTATGSSYEQYF. CDR3 bases: TGTGCCAGCACTGCGACAGGGAGCTCCTACGAGCAGTACTTC.

The chain uses TRBV3-1 (or the pseudogene TRBV3-2) and TRBJ2-5; 9 bases line up with TRBD2. Trimming removed 2 bases from V and 4 bases from J; junction bases left unmatched: 8. The CDR3 is 16 amino acids. Germline CDR1 LGHDT, CDR2 YNNKEL (reference sequence). CDR3 DNA sequence: TGTGCCAGCAGCCAAAAAACCGGGACTAGCAGAGAGACCCAGTACTTC. It translates to CASSQKTGTSRETQYF.

V and J are TRBV6-5 and TRBJ2-1; possible D gene TRBD1, 6 bases. The germline V gene has CDR1 MNHEY and CDR2 SVGAGI. Trimming left V 5 bases short and J 7 bases short, with 18 bases between. The CDR3 is made up of 15 amino acids. The CDR3 spells CASSILWGPGNEQFF. The CDR3, as DNA: TGTGCCAGCAGTATATTGTGGGGGCCGGGGAATGAGCAGTTCTTC.